Below are 13 T cell receptor beta chains sequenced from a single sample in a study of read filtering for tumor transcriptome and immune sequencing. The library was built from around 0.4 ug RNA with molecular barcoded adaptors for alpha/delta and beta/gamma chains. TCRdb independently ran MiXCR on the reads; one entry per CDR3 protein. The data contain 50,000 to 65,000 distinct CDR3 sequences, roughly 20% of them singletons. The sequencing sample was made of a population of CD138-negative cells sorted from bone marrow. These receptors originate from a donor aged 40 or older with multiple myeloma.

The chain uses TRBV3-1 and TRBJ2-1; 13 bases line up with TRBD2. Per the germline V gene, CDR1 is LGHDT and CDR2 is YNNKEL (reference sequence). J was trimmed by 9 bases and V by 2 bases; bases with no gene match: 4. The CDR3 loop spans 15 amino acids. The DNA of the CDR3 is TGTGCCAGCAGCCAACGCCGGACTAGCGGGAGTGAGCAGTTCTTC. This sequence encodes CASSQRRTSGSEQFF.

This clonotype has more than one count but fewer than ten. This sequence joins TRBV5-1 and TRBJ2-5; unclear D gene. The V end lost 0 bases, the J end lost 2 bases, and 11 bases lay between the germline ends. The CDR3 runs to 15 residues. Looked up from germline, CDR1 is SGHRS and CDR2 is YFSETQ. The DNA of the CDR3 is TGCGCCAGCAGCTTGGGGCTAGATGGGCAAGAGACCCAGTACTTC. It is translated as CASSLGLDGQETQYF.

Worth noting for this clonotype: At one end the junction does not follow the germline gene, possibly because of a read error. The chain employs TRBV18 and TRBJ2-1; D unclear. The CDR3 loop spans 13 amino acids. CDR1 is KGHSH, CDR2 LQKENI, per germline. Here the CDR3 reads CSSSSHAGGEQFF. CDR3 bases: TGTTCCAGCTCATCACATGCAGGTGGTGAGCAGTTCTTC.

This clonotype was seen only a few times. V and J are TRBV15 and TRBJ2-3; tentative D call: TRBD2 (6 bases). V was cut by 5 bases and J by 8 bases, with 17 bases left in between. Per the germline V gene, CDR1 is LNHNV and CDR2 is YYDKDF (reference sequence). This CDR3 spans 14 amino acids. CDR3 in amino acids: CATSERRQGGTQYF. CDR3 nucleotide sequence: TGTGCCACCAGCGAGCGACGTCAGGGAGGTACGCAGTATTTT.

This clonotype was found once. V gene TRBV5-1 combines with J gene TRBJ2-5; 8 nucleotides match TRBD1. The CDR3 runs to 15 residues. Per germline, CDR1 SGHRS and CDR2 YFSETQ. Trimming cost V 4 bases and J 3 bases; bases outside gene matches: 8. The CDR3 region has the DNA TGCGCCAGCAGCAGCGACAGGGGCGCTGAAGAGACCCAGTACTTC. Encoded protein: CASSSDRGAEETQYF. Based on the CDR3 plus reference TRBV5-1 and TRBJ2-5, the full variable domain is KAGVTQTPRYLIKTRGQQVTLSCSPISGHRSVSWYQQTPGQGLQFLFEYFSETQRNKGNFPGRFSGRQFSNSRSEMNVSTLELGDSALYLCASSSDRGAEETQYFGPGTRLLVL.

This clonotype was seen many times. The genes are TRBV2 and TRBJ2-3; 13 bases line up with TRBD2. The CDR3 is made up of 15 amino acids. Trimming took 6 bases from V and 3 from J; bases not matched to a gene: 3. Germline V CDR1 and CDR2: SNHLY, FYNNEI. The CDR3 nucleotides are TGTGCCAGCAGCCGGGGACTAGCGGGAACAGATACGCAGTATTTT. Translated: CASSRGLAGTDTQYF.

This clonotype occurred many times. J is TRBJ1-2 and V is TRBV7-9; 7 nucleotides line up with TRBD1. J gave up 2 bases and V 7 bases, and 7 bases lay outside the gene matches. Germline CDR1 SEHNR, CDR2 FQNEAQ (reference sequence). This CDR3 comprises 14 residues. The CDR3 is CASTIQGTNYGYTF. The CDR3 DNA reads TGTGCCAGCACCATACAGGGGACCAACTATGGCTACACCTTC.

This clonotype was seen ten or more times. V and J are TRBV2 and TRBJ1-1; TRBD1 might be the D (6 bases). With 4 bases removed from V and 0 bases from J, the gap between germline ends came to 12 bases. The CDR3 length is 15 residues. The germline CDR1 and CDR2 sequences are SNHLY and FYNNEI. CDR3 region: CASSARQDLNTEAFF. The CDR3 DNA sequence: TGTGCCAGCAGTGCGAGACAGGATTTGAACACTGAAGCTTTCTTT.

This clonotype has at least ten counts. This rearrangement joins TRBV29-1 to TRBJ1-1; unclear D gene. Germline lookup yields CDR1 SQVTM and CDR2 ANQGSEA. Between the trimmed V and J ends, which lost 0 bases and 6 bases, there was a span of 17 bases. The CDR3 consists of 15 residues. CDR3 nucleotides: TGCAGCGTTGAAGAAGTAGCATTGGCCTCGGCTGAAGCTTTCTTT. This gives the protein CSVEEVALASAEAFF. Based on the CDR3 plus reference TRBV29-1 and TRBJ1-1, the full variable domain is SAVISQKPSRDICQRGTSLTIQCQVDSQVTMMFWYRQQPGQSLTLIATANQGSEATYESGFVIDKFPISRPNLTFSTLTVSNMSPEDSSIYLCSVEEVALASAEAFFGQGTRLTVV.

Ten or more counts support this clonotype. V is TRBV5-1 and J is TRBJ2-7, with 7 bases that match TRBD1. From germline, CDR1 is SGHRS and CDR2 YFSETQ. The CDR3 extends over 16 amino acids. The V gene end was trimmed by 0 bases and the J gene end by 0 bases; junction bases not matched to a gene: 6. Written as DNA, the CDR3 is TGCGCCAGCAGCTTGGCGACAGGGCTAAGCTCCTACGAGCAGTACTTC. This translates into CASSLATGLSSYEQYF.

This clonotype was counted at least ten times. This rearrangement joins TRBV7-6 to TRBJ2-2; the D gene is possibly TRBD2 (6 bases). Trimming took 2 bases from V and 4 from J, leaving 11 bases between them. Germline CDR1 is SGHVS and CDR2 is FNYEAQ. The CDR3 extends over 15 amino acids. This chain's CDR3 is CASSLWGGATGELFF. As DNA, the CDR3 is TGTGCCAGCAGCTTATGGGGAGGTGCCACCGGGGAGCTGTTTTTT.

As to this clonotype: The CDR3 end shows no conserved phenylalanine or tryptophan, and so a read error is likely. The chain links TRBV27 to TRBJ2-1, with D possibly matching TRBD1 (5 bases). This CDR3 is built from 18 residues. Germline V gene lookup returns CDR1 MNHEY and CDR2 SMNVEV (reference sequence). CDR3 residues: CARSLTTSRVRSYNEQFL. CDR3 sequence (DNA): TGTGCCCGCAGTTTAACAACGTCCAGGGTTAGATCCTACAATGAGCAGTTCCTC.

This clonotype was seen only a few times. It may be a read error: a sequence one base away is much more abundant. The genes are TRBV29-1 and TRBJ1-1, with 7 bases lining up with TRBD1. The CDR3 spans 12 residues. Germline V gene sequence: CDR1 SQVTM, CDR2 ANQGSEA. The CDR3 protein is CGADRENTEAFF. The CDR3 DNA reads as TGCGGCGCCGACAGGGAGAACACTGAAGCTTTCTTT.